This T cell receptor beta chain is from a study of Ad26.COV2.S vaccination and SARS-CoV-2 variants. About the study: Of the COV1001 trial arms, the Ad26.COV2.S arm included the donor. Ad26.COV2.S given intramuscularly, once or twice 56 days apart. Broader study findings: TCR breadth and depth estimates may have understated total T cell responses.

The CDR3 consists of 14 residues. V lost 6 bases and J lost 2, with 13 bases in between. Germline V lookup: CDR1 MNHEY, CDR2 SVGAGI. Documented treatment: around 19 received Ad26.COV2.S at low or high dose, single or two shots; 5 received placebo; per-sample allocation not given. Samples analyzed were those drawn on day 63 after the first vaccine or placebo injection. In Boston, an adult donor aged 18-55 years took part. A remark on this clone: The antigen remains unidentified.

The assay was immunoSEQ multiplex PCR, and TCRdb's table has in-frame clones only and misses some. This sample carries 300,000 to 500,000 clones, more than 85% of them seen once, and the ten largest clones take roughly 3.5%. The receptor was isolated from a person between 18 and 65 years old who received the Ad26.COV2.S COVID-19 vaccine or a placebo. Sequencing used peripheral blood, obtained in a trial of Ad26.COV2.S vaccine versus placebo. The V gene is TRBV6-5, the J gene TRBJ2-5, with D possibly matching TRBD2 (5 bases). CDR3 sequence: CASRYSEGQETQYF. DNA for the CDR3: TGTGCCAGCAGGTATTCCGAGGGACAAGAGACCCAGTACTTC.